A single sample is the source of the 2 T cell receptor beta chains below, sequenced in a study of T-cell reconstitution after alpha-beta-depleted transplantation in children. Unique molecular identifiers were used to barcode this TCRbeta library. A single record per CDR3 protein comes from TCRdb applying MiXCR to the PCR reads. The sample lists about 610,000 distinct CDR3 sequences, under 12% occurring once. Material: PBMCs from the stem cell graft donor, obtained from the stem cell graft. These receptors were collected from a human donor who donated a stem cell graft to a child with acute myeloid leukemia.

This clonotype was counted ten times or more. This chain joins TRBV20-1 and TRBJ2-7; 12 positions agree with TRBD2. The CDR3 contains 15 residues. V dropped 0 bases and J dropped 2; count of bases not matched to a gene: 2. Germline CDR1 is DFQATT and CDR2 is SNEGSKA (reference sequence). The CDR3 loop reads CSARDLAGGPYEQYF. In nucleotides, the CDR3 is TGCAGTGCTAGAGATCTAGCGGGAGGGCCCTACGAGCAGTACTTC.

This clonotype was recorded at least ten times. CDR3 residues: CASKGSGNGEQYF. The CDR3 DNA reads TGTGCCAGCAAAGGGAGCGGGAATGGCGAGCAGTACTTC. The chain links TRBV6-6 to TRBJ2-7; 7 bases align to TRBD2. From germline, CDR1 is MNHNY and CDR2 SVGAGI (reference sequence). Trimming cost V 7 bases and J 6 bases; bases outside gene matches: 9. The CDR3 is made up of 13 amino acids.